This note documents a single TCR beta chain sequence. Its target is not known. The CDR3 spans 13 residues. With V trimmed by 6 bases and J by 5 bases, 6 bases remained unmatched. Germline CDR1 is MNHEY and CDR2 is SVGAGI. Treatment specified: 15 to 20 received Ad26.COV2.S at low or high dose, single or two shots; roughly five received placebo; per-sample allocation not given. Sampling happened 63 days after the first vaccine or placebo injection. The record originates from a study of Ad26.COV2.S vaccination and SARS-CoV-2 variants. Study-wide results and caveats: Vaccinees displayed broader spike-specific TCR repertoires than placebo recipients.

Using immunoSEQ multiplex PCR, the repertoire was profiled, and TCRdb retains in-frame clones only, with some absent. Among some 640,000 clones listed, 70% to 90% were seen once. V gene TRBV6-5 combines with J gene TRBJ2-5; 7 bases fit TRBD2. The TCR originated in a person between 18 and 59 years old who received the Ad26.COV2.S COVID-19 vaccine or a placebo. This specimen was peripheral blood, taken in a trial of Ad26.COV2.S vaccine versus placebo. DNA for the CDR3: TGTGCCAGCAGGGGGGGGATCGTGGAGACCCAGTACTTC. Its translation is CASRGGIVETQYF.